The 13 T cell receptor beta chains in this list originate from one sample, sequenced in a study of shared clonotypes between healthy human individuals (dated by TCRdb to 2020 to 2021). Receptor amplification or capture employed the immunoSEQ multiplex PCR assay. The table comes from immuneACCESS by way of TCRdb, which keeps in-frame sequences with V and J called. Part of the clones is missing from these tables; in studies checked, under half for an unresolved V gene and the rest for unknown reasons. This sample gives some 1,400,000 clones in total; around 95% of them show up just once. The ten top clones hold 1.2% of the sample. What was sequenced was naive CD4+ T cells sorted from blood. In the paper's terms, the cell subset or site label means: CD45RA+ positively selected. These TCRs come from a man aged 30-40 years in good health.

The chain is built from TRBV11-1 and TRBJ1-1, with D perhaps matching TRBD1 (5 bases). Germline CDR1 is SGHAT and CDR2 is FQDESV (reference sequence). The CDR3 has 15 amino acids. Trimming pared 1 base from V and 4 bases from J, leaving 13 bases between. Written as DNA, the CDR3 is TGTGCCAGCAGCTTAGTACCCGGGGCCAGCACTGAAGCTTTCTTT. Its translation: CASSLVPGASTEAFF.

This chain connects TRBV10-3 to TRBJ1-2; TRBD1 might be the D (5 bases). With 11 bases removed from V and 8 bases from J, the gap between germline ends came to 21 bases. Germline V CDR1 and CDR2: ENHRY, SYGVKD. The CDR3 runs to 13 residues. CDR3 in DNA: TGTGCCCTTTCGGTCGGGACTGACGTGGGCTACACCTTC. Translating it yields CALSVGTDVGYTF.

The V and J genes are TRBV28 and TRBJ2-6, with no clear D. The ends were cut back, 3 bases at V and 1 base at J, with 7 bases in the middle. The CDR3 runs 15 residues. Germline CDR1 and CDR2: MDHEN and SYDVKM. The chain's CDR3 is CASSFGWSGANVLTF. CDR3 nucleotides: TGTGCCAGCAGTTTCGGATGGTCTGGGGCCAACGTCCTGACTTTC.

This chain connects TRBV6-5 to TRBJ2-1; TRBD2 matches 11 bases. Trimming removed 2 bases from V and 4 bases from J; junction bases left unmatched: 1. Germline V lookup: CDR1 MNHEY, CDR2 SVGAGI. The CDR3 extends over 15 amino acids. The CDR3 bases are TGTGCCAGCAGTTACGTAGCGGGAGGGTACAATGAGCAGTTCTTC. Translated: CASSYVAGGYNEQFF.

This chain links TRBV11-2 with TRBJ2-2; a weak D match, TRBD2 (6 bases). Germline assignment: CDR1 SGHAT and CDR2 FQNNGV. The ends were cut back, 5 bases at V and 6 bases at J, with 19 bases in the middle. The CDR3 extends over 16 amino acids. The CDR3 nucleotides are TGTGCCAGCAGCCGCGGGACTTTATCGGTCGCCGGGGAGCTGTTTTTT. This codes for CASSRGTLSVAGELFF.

As to this clone: At the DNA level, this CDR3 is encoded by other sequences in the same sample as well. The chain recombines TRBV7-2 with TRBJ2-7, with TRBD2 matching over 11 bases. There are 15 residues in the CDR3. Germline V gives CDR1 SGHTA, CDR2 FQGNSA. The V segment lost 1 base and the J segment 3 bases; nucleotides outside the gene matches: 2. The DNA of the CDR3 is TGTGCCAGCAGCTTAGGACTAGCGGGACTCTACGAGCAGTACTTC. This codes for CASSLGLAGLYEQYF.

The chain joins TRBV5-6 to TRBJ2-1; 12 nucleotides line up with TRBD1. V was clipped by 4 bases and J by 7 bases; unmatched bases: 9. Looked up from germline, CDR1 is SGHDT and CDR2 is YYEEEE. This CDR3 has 16 residues. CDR3 protein: CASSTTGTGGKNEQFF. The CDR3 DNA is TGTGCCAGCAGCACAACCGGGACAGGGGGCAAGAATGAGCAGTTCTTC.

This clone was found a few times. The genes are TRBV6-1 and TRBJ1-2; D unclear. Trimming left V 3 bases short and J 8 bases short, with 10 bases between. From germline, CDR1 is MNHNS and CDR2 SASEGT. CDR3 length equals 12 residues. CDR3 sequence (DNA): TGTGCCAGCAGTGATGAGGTGATCGGCTACACCTTC. It encodes CASSDEVIGYTF.

This rearrangement joins TRBV28 to TRBJ2-7; D remains unclear. The CDR3 covers 14 residues. V lost 3 bases and J lost 6, with 15 bases in between. Germline CDR1 reads MDHEN; CDR2 reads SYDVKM. For the CDR3, the DNA is TGTGCCAGCAGTTTGTCAGGCCGTACTGGCGAGCAGTACTTC. Its protein product is CASSLSGRTGEQYF.

This clone was recorded once. This chain uses TRBV7-2 with TRBJ2-7, with 9 bases aligning to TRBD2. The CDR3 has 16 residues. Germline CDR1 SGHTA, CDR2 FQGNSA. Trimming at V came to 7 bases and at J to 5 bases, leaving 15 bases not matched to a gene. The CDR3 region has the DNA TGTGCCAGCAATTATAAGGGGGTAGCGGGAGTCCACGAGCAGTACTTC. This sequence encodes CASNYKGVAGVHEQYF.

J is TRBJ2-7 and V is TRBV27; possibly TRBD1 for D (6 bases). There are 14 residues in the CDR3. Germline V CDR1 and CDR2: MNHEY, SMNVEV (reference sequence). V lost 5 bases, J lost 0 bases, and 11 bases lay in between. Here the CDR3 reads CASSDTGSSYEQYF. CDR3 sequence (DNA): TGTGCCAGCAGTGATACAGGGAGCTCCTACGAGCAGTACTTC.

The chain recombines TRBV18 with TRBJ2-1; D remains unclear. Trimming left V 1 base short and J 0 bases short, with 7 bases between. Germline assignment: CDR1 KGHSH and CDR2 LQKENI. The CDR3 extends over 15 amino acids. The chain's CDR3 is CASSPQVFSYNEQFF. In nucleotides, the CDR3 is TGTGCCAGCTCACCACAGGTTTTCTCCTACAATGAGCAGTTCTTC.

V is TRBV6-1 and J is TRBJ2-4; D assignment may be TRBD1 or TRBD2 (6 bases each). The ends were cut back, 10 bases at V and 3 bases at J, with 19 bases in the middle. Per the germline V gene, CDR1 is MNHNS and CDR2 is SASEGT. The length of the CDR3 is 15 residues. The CDR3 sequence: CANSEGGAGKNIQYF. The CDR3, as DNA: TGTGCCAATTCCGAGGGGGGCGCAGGCAAAAACATTCAGTACTTC.